This is a list of T cell receptor beta chains from one sample in a study of cytomegalovirus exposure and HLA in healthy donors. Profiled with immunoSEQ multiplex PCR; TCRdb holds only in-frame clones, not every one. The sample records around 190,000 clones, approximately 80% being singletons. The sample consisted of PBMCs. These receptors all come from a woman in her twenties or thirties in good health and CMV-seronegative. The CDR3 runs from the conserved cysteine through the conserved F or W. Fields, in order: V gene, J gene, clone size, D gene, CDR3 DNA, CDR3 protein. The D gene is left open where the match is weak. Rows may omit the clone size; those that give it use once, few, many or a size class.

TRBV30	TRBJ2-3	few	TRBD2	TGTGCCTGGAGGCTAGCGGGATCCTATACGCAGTATTTT	CAWRLAGSYTQYF
TRBV6-5	TRBJ2-1	-	TRBD2	TGTGCCAGCAGGAGGACTAGCGGGAGCCCCAATGAGCAGTTCTTC	CASRRTSGSPNEQFF
TRBV19	TRBJ1-3	-	TRBD1	TGTGCCAGTAAGGACAGGGAGGAAGGTGGAAACACCATATATTTT	CASKDREEGGNTIYF
TRBV7-3	TRBJ1-2	once	-	TGTGCCAGCAGCATTGCAGGGGTCTATGGCTACACCTTC	CASSIAGVYGYTF
TRBV2	TRBJ2-3	-	-	TGTGCCAGCGAAGAACCGGGACTGAGCACAGATACGCAGTATTTT	CASEEPGLSTDTQYF
TRBV6-5	TRBJ2-5	-	-	TGTGCCAGCAGTTACTCGGTAGCGATAGAGACCCAGTACTTC	CASSYSVAIETQYF
TRBV7-8	TRBJ2-7	few	TRBD1	TGTGCCAGCAGCTTAAGTGGGGGACAGGTCTCCGAGCAGTACTTC	CASSLSGGQVSEQYF
TRBV5-1	TRBJ1-2	-	-	TGCGCCAGCAGCCTTGACATCCCCAACTATGGCTACACCTTC	CASSLDIPNYGYTF
TRBV7-6	TRBJ2-1	-	-	TGTGCCAGCAGTTCCTCCCGCCCGCGGAGCTCCTACAATGAGCAGTTCTTC	CASSSSRPRSSYNEQFF
TRBV15	TRBJ2-3	-	TRBD2	TGTGCCACCAGCAGGTCCCTGACTAGCGGGGGGCCCGACGATACGCAGTATTTT	CATSRSLTSGGPDDTQYF
TRBV27	TRBJ1-1	-	TRBD1	TGTGCCAGCAGTTTAGACAGGGGGAACACTGAAGCTTTCTTT	CASSLDRGNTEAFF
TRBV6-5	TRBJ2-1	-	TRBD1	TGTGCCAGCAGTTACGGGACAGGGGCTGAGCAGTTCTTC	CASSYGTGAEQFF
TRBV19	TRBJ2-7	-	TRBD1	TGTGCCAGTAGAAGCAACAGGGGGAACTCCTACGAGCAGTACTTC	CASRSNRGNSYEQYF
TRBV7-2	TRBJ2-3	few	TRBD2	TGTGCCAGCAGAGCGGGGGGGGCCGTAGATACGCAGTATTTT	CASRAGGAVDTQYF
TRBV7-9	TRBJ1-5	-	TRBD1	TGTGCCAGCAGCGCGGACAGGAATCAGCCCCAGCATTTT	CASSADRNQPQHF
TRBV15	TRBJ1-2	-	-	TGTGCCACCAGCAGGCCACAGGGACCTAACTATGGCTACACCTTC	CATSRPQGPNYGYTF
TRBV11-3	TRBJ2-2	-	-	TGTGCCAGCAGCGCCCAGGGGACCGGGGAGCTGTTTTTT	CASSAQGTGELFF
TRBV30	TRBJ1-5	-	-	TGTGCCTGGAGACAACAGGGTAGGAGCAATCAGCCCCAGCATTTT	CAWRQQGRSNQPQHF
TRBV6-4	TRBJ1-2	-	TRBD1	TGTGCCAGCAGTGAGACAGGGAACTATGGCTACACCTTC	CASSETGNYGYTF
TRBV29-1	TRBJ1-4	-	-	TGCAGCGTTGCTACAGAGGGGGGGGAAAAACTGTTTTTT	CSVATEGGEKLFF